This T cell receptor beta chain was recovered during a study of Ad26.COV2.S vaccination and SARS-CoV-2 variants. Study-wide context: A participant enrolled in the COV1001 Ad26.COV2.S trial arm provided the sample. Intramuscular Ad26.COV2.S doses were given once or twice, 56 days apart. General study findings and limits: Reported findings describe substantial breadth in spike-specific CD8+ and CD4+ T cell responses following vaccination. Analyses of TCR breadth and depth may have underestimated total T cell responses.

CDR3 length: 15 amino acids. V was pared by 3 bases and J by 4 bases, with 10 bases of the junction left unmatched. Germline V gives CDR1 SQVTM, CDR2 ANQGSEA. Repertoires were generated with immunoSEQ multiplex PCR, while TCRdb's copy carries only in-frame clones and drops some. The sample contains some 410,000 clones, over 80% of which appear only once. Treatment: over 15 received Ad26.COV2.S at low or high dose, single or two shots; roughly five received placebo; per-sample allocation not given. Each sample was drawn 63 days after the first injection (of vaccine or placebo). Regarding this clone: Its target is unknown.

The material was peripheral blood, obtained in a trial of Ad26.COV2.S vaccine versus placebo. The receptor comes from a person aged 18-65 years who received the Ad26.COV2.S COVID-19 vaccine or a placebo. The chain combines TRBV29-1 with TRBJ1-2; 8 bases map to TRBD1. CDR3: CSVDDSSDRVYGYTF. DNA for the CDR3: TGCAGCGTTGACGATTCGTCGGACAGGGTCTATGGCTACACCTTC.